The rows below give T cell receptor beta chains drawn from one sample of a study of blood T cell repertoires in COVID-19. Data came from immunoSEQ multiplex PCR; TCRdb stores just in-frame clones and leaves some out. The sample yields about 160,000 clones, roughly 84% seen once. Sequencing used PBMCs or T cells enriched from blood (not recorded which). These receptors were obtained from a woman aged 50 to 65 who had recovered from COVID-19. Each CDR3 is given with its conserved first and last residue. Fields, in order: clone size, V gene, D gene, J gene, CDR3 protein, CDR3 DNA. D genes are given only for firm matches. Size is stated for part of the rows, as once, few or many counts, or as a class when the clone is expanded.

clone size: NA; V gene: TRBV5-6; D gene: TRBD2; J gene: TRBJ2-1; CDR3 protein: CASSLTSGMYNEQFF; CDR3 DNA: TGTGCCAGCAGCCTGACTAGCGGGATGTACAATGAGCAGTTCTTC
clone size: NA; V gene: TRBV16; D gene: NA; J gene: TRBJ1-1; CDR3 protein: CASSQSGGSFF; CDR3 DNA: TGTGCCAGCAGCCAATCCGGCGGCTCTTTCTTT
clone size: NA; V gene: TRBV6-2/TRBV6-3; D gene: TRBD2; J gene: TRBJ2-2; CDR3 protein: CASSYPRLAGTGELFF; CDR3 DNA: TGTGCCAGCAGTTACCCACGGCTAGCGGGGACCGGGGAGCTGTTTTTT
clone size: NA; V gene: TRBV9; D gene: TRBD2; J gene: TRBJ2-5; CDR3 protein: CASSVGGGVPGETQYF; CDR3 DNA: TGTGCCAGCAGCGTTGGGGGAGGGGTTCCAGGAGAGACCCAGTACTTC
clone size: NA; V gene: TRBV7-2; D gene: TRBD2; J gene: TRBJ2-5; CDR3 protein: CASSRTSGGAGETQYF; CDR3 DNA: TGTGCCAGCAGCCGGACTAGCGGGGGGGCAGGTGAGACCCAGTACTTC
clone size: few; V gene: TRBV11-2; D gene: NA; J gene: TRBJ1-2; CDR3 protein: CASSRRTLNYGYTF; CDR3 DNA: TGTGCCAGCAGCCGTCGGACACTGAACTATGGCTACACCTTC
clone size: NA; V gene: TRBV2; D gene: NA; J gene: TRBJ1-2; CDR3 protein: CASSDRTYRGYTF; CDR3 DNA: TGTGCCAGCAGCGATCGGACATATCGCGGCTACACCTTC
clone size: NA; V gene: TRBV3-1/TRBV3-2; D gene: TRBD1; J gene: TRBJ2-7; CDR3 protein: CASSQMPPGQGSHEQYF; CDR3 DNA: TGTGCCAGCAGCCAGATGCCTCCGGGACAGGGGAGCCACGAGCAGTACTTC
clone size: NA; V gene: TRBV5-4; D gene: TRBD1; J gene: TRBJ1-1; CDR3 protein: CASSLDRGTEAFF; CDR3 DNA: TGTGCCAGCAGCTTGGACAGGGGAACTGAAGCTTTCTTT
clone size: NA; V gene: TRBV19; D gene: NA; J gene: TRBJ2-6; CDR3 protein: CASSLQGPGANVLTF; CDR3 DNA: TGTGCCAGTAGTTTACAGGGCCCTGGGGCCAACGTCCTGACTTTC
clone size: once; V gene: TRBV5-1; D gene: NA; J gene: TRBJ1-1; CDR3 protein: CASSLDPVGGVRAFF; CDR3 DNA: TGCGCCAGCAGCTTGGACCCAGTAGGGGGAGTGCGAGCTTTCTTT
clone size: NA; V gene: TRBV11-2; D gene: TRBD1; J gene: TRBJ1-3; CDR3 protein: CASSPRDRGNTIYF; CDR3 DNA: TGTGCCAGCAGCCCCAGGGACAGGGGAAACACCATATATTTT
clone size: NA; V gene: TRBV7-9; D gene: NA; J gene: TRBJ2-7; CDR3 protein: CASSLAGTRLPEQYF; CDR3 DNA: TGTGCCAGCAGCTTAGCCGGGACACGGCTTCCCGAGCAGTACTTC
clone size: once; V gene: TRBV4-2; D gene: TRBD2; J gene: TRBJ2-3; CDR3 protein: CASSQGREGTDTQYF; CDR3 DNA: TGTGCCAGCAGCCAAGGACGGGAGGGCACAGATACGCAGTATTTT
clone size: NA; V gene: TRBV7-2; D gene: TRBD1; J gene: TRBJ2-1; CDR3 protein: CASSLEQGFYNEQFF; CDR3 DNA: TGTGCCAGCAGCTTAGAACAGGGGTTTTACAATGAGCAGTTCTTC
clone size: NA; V gene: TRBV9; D gene: TRBD2; J gene: TRBJ2-1; CDR3 protein: CASSVSPFAGGPSNEQFF; CDR3 DNA: TGTGCCAGCAGCGTTAGCCCCTTTGCGGGAGGGCCCTCCAATGAGCAGTTCTTC
clone size: NA; V gene: TRBV18; D gene: NA; J gene: TRBJ2-5; CDR3 protein: CASSPRPEETQYF; CDR3 DNA: TGTGCCAGCTCACCGAGGCCGGAAGAGACCCAGTACTTC
clone size: NA; V gene: TRBV11-3; D gene: NA; J gene: TRBJ1-6; CDR3 protein: CASSTGLLYNSPLHF; CDR3 DNA: TGTGCCAGCAGCACGGGTCTCCTCTATAATTCACCCCTCCACTTT
clone size: NA; V gene: TRBV5-4; D gene: NA; J gene: TRBJ2-5; CDR3 protein: CASSSRFGVVETQYF; CDR3 DNA: TGTGCCAGCAGCTCCCGGTTCGGGGTAGTTGAGACCCAGTACTTC
clone size: NA; V gene: TRBV11-3; D gene: NA; J gene: TRBJ1-1; CDR3 protein: CASSLDRGSTEAFF; CDR3 DNA: TGTGCCAGCAGCTTAGACAGGGGCTCCACTGAAGCTTTCTTT
clone size: NA; V gene: TRBV7-3; D gene: NA; J gene: TRBJ1-2; CDR3 protein: CASSSPGAYGYTF; CDR3 DNA: TGTGCCAGCAGCTCGCCGGGAGCCTATGGCTACACCTTC
clone size: NA; V gene: TRBV7-9; D gene: NA; J gene: TRBJ1-1; CDR3 protein: CASSSTAHTEAFF; CDR3 DNA: TGTGCCAGCAGCTCCACAGCCCACACTGAAGCTTTCTTT
clone size: NA; V gene: TRBV12-3/TRBV12-4; D gene: NA; J gene: TRBJ1-2; CDR3 protein: CASSFGRGGYTF; CDR3 DNA: TGTGCCAGCAGTTTCGGGAGGGGAGGCTACACCTTC
clone size: NA; V gene: TRBV4-2; D gene: NA; J gene: TRBJ1-1; CDR3 protein: CASSQGQDRTEAFF; CDR3 DNA: TGTGCCAGCAGCCAAGGACAGGATCGCACTGAAGCTTTCTTT
clone size: NA; V gene: TRBV5-5; D gene: NA; J gene: TRBJ1-5; CDR3 protein: CASSLISSHNQPQHF; CDR3 DNA: TGTGCCAGCAGCTTGATATCCAGTCACAATCAGCCCCAGCATTTT
clone size: NA; V gene: TRBV11-3; D gene: TRBD2; J gene: TRBJ2-3; CDR3 protein: CASSLGVSGEDTQYF; CDR3 DNA: TGTGCCAGCAGCTTAGGGGTTAGCGGGGAAGATACGCAGTATTTT
clone size: NA; V gene: TRBV5-1; D gene: TRBD1; J gene: TRBJ1-2; CDR3 protein: CASSLGQGANYGYTF; CDR3 DNA: TGCGCCAGCAGCTTGGGACAGGGAGCTAACTATGGCTACACCTTC
clone size: NA; V gene: TRBV2; D gene: TRBD1; J gene: TRBJ2-3; CDR3 protein: CASSRDRGTDTQYF; CDR3 DNA: TGTGCCAGTAGCCGTGACAGGGGCACAGATACGCAGTATTTT
clone size: NA; V gene: TRBV28; D gene: NA; J gene: TRBJ1-2; CDR3 protein: CASSLYPGGGYTF; CDR3 DNA: TGTGCCAGCAGTTTATATCCGGGGGGAGGCTACACCTTC
clone size: NA; V gene: TRBV5-1; D gene: TRBD1; J gene: TRBJ1-1; CDR3 protein: CASSRTGTGEAAFF; CDR3 DNA: TGCGCCAGCAGCCGAACCGGGACAGGAGAGGCCGCTTTCTTT
clone size: NA; V gene: TRBV6-5; D gene: NA; J gene: TRBJ1-1; CDR3 protein: CASSHKSGGDTEAFF; CDR3 DNA: TGTGCCAGCAGTCACAAGTCGGGGGGGGACACTGAAGCTTTCTTT
clone size: NA; V gene: TRBV21-1; D gene: NA; J gene: TRBJ2-1; CDR3 protein: CASSRPIAGEQFF; CDR3 DNA: TGTGCCAGCAGCAGACCCATAGCGGGAGAGCAGTTCTTC
clone size: NA; V gene: TRBV5-1; D gene: NA; J gene: TRBJ2-3; CDR3 protein: CASSLRQNTDTQYF; CDR3 DNA: TGCGCCAGCAGTCTTAGACAGAACACAGATACGCAGTATTTT
clone size: NA; V gene: TRBV5-8; D gene: NA; J gene: TRBJ1-2; CDR3 protein: CASSLRVTSYGYTF; CDR3 DNA: TGTGCCAGCAGCTTGCGGGTTACCTCTTATGGCTACACCTTC
clone size: once; V gene: TRBV7-9; D gene: NA; J gene: TRBJ1-3; CDR3 protein: CASSFVDSPGNTIYF; CDR3 DNA: TGTGCCAGCAGCTTCGTCGACAGCCCTGGAAACACCATATATTTT
clone size: NA; V gene: TRBV4-3; D gene: TRBD2; J gene: TRBJ2-7; CDR3 protein: CASSQQRGYAGGEQYF; CDR3 DNA: TGCGCCAGCAGCCAACAGCGGGGCTACGCGGGAGGCGAGCAGTACTTC
clone size: once; V gene: TRBV25-1; D gene: TRBD1; J gene: TRBJ2-1; CDR3 protein: CASSEYRGQYNEQFF; CDR3 DNA: TGTGCCAGCAGTGAATACCGGGGACAGTACAATGAGCAGTTCTTC
clone size: NA; V gene: TRBV7-3; D gene: TRBD1; J gene: TRBJ2-2; CDR3 protein: CASSLTGTGTPKGTGELFF; CDR3 DNA: TGTGCCAGCAGCCTAACCGGGACAGGGACCCCGAAGGGCACCGGGGAGCTGTTTTTT
clone size: once; V gene: TRBV28; D gene: NA; J gene: TRBJ1-5; CDR3 protein: CATDDAGTPNNQPQHF; CDR3 DNA: TGTGCCACCGACGACGCCGGGACACCGAACAATCAGCCCCAGCATTTT